This entry lists 26 T cell receptor beta chains sequenced from one sample in a study of blood T cell repertoires in COVID-19. Assay used: immunoSEQ multiplex PCR; TCRdb lists only in-frame clones, some missing. The sample contains 300,000 to 350,000 clones, more than 90% of which appear only once. Sequenced sample: PBMCs or T cells enriched from blood (not recorded which). These TCRs come from a woman aged 25 to 39 who had been exposed to COVID-19.

The chain joins TRBV6-5 to TRBJ1-1, with TRBD1 matching over 9 bases. This CDR3 has 13 amino acids. Trimming removed 5 bases from V and 10 bases from J; junction bases left unmatched: 8. Germline CDR1 MNHEY, CDR2 SVGAGI. The CDR3 protein is CASSQGQGKGAFF. The CDR3 DNA sequence: TGTGCCAGCAGTCAGGGACAGGGTAAAGGAGCTTTCTTT.

The table lists this clone with a few counts. CDR3 region: CASSLAGPKLEQYF. CDR3 sequence (DNA): TGTGCCAGCAGCCTTGCCGGTCCGAAACTTGAGCAGTACTTC. This chain links TRBV7-2 with TRBJ2-7; D ambiguous. Germline CDR1 reads SGHTA; CDR2 reads FQGNSA. This CDR3 contains 14 residues. Trimming shortened V by 5 bases and J by 7 bases, and 18 bases separated the two germline ends.

The chain joins TRBV11-2 to TRBJ2-7; 10 bases line up with TRBD2. Trimming cost V 2 bases and J 0 bases; bases outside gene matches: 1. CDR1 and CDR2 (germline): SGHAT, FQNNGV. The CDR3 length is 15 residues. In DNA, the CDR3 is TGTGCCAGCAGCTTAAGGACTAGCGGCTCCTACGAGCAGTACTTC. It specifies CASSLRTSGSYEQYF.

The chain links TRBV28 to TRBJ1-1; possibly TRBD1 for D (6 bases). V was shortened by 6 bases and J by 7 bases, with 15 bases between the two germline ends. CDR3 size: 13 residues. From germline, CDR1 is MDHEN and CDR2 SYDVKM. Written as DNA, the CDR3 is TGTGCCAGCAGGCTCCGGGGCAGGGGTGAAGCTTTCTTT. Amino acids: CASRLRGRGEAFF. The full variable domain, with the rest looked up from reference TRBV28 and TRBJ1-1, is DVKVTQSSRYLVKRTGEKVFLECVQDMDHENMFWYRQDPGLGLRLIYFSYDVKMKEKGDIPEGYSVSREKKERFSLILESASTNQTSMYLCASRLRGRGEAFFGQGTRLTVV.

The chain recombines TRBV3-1 (or the pseudogene TRBV3-2) with TRBJ1-5; 9 bases are a match to TRBD1. With V trimmed by 4 bases and J by 5 bases, 3 bases remained unmatched. The CDR3 extends over 14 amino acids. CDR1 and CDR2 from the germline V gene are LGHDT and YNNKEL (reference sequence). In DNA form, the CDR3 reads TGTGCCAGCAGCCCCCGGACAGGGGATCAGCCCCAGCATTTT. Its translation is CASSPRTGDQPQHF.

The CDR3 region is CASSLAAGTEAFF. CDR3 in DNA: TGTGCCAGCAGCTTAGCAGCGGGGACTGAAGCTTTCTTT. The chain uses TRBV7-2 and TRBJ1-1; D is unresolved. V shed 0 bases and J shed 5 bases, with 7 bases lying between them. CDR1 is SGHTA and CDR2 is FQGNSA in the germline V gene. The CDR3 runs 13 residues.

V is TRBV7-9 and J is TRBJ2-7; 7 bases fit TRBD2. CDR1 SEHNR and CDR2 FQNEAQ come from the germline V gene (reference sequence). The CDR3 length is 13 residues. The V segment lost 4 bases and the J segment 3 bases; nucleotides outside the gene matches: 3. Written as DNA, the CDR3 is TGTGCCAGCAGCTGGGGGGGAAACTACGAGCAGTACTTC. Translation: CASSWGGNYEQYF.

The chain is built from TRBV19 and TRBJ2-3; D might be TRBD1 (6 bases). Germline V gene sequence: CDR1 LNHDA, CDR2 SQIVND (reference sequence). V lost 6 bases and J 0 bases, leaving 13 bases between the germline ends. The CDR3 is 15 amino acids. CDR3: CASRLGQPSTDTQYF. The CDR3 bases are TGTGCCAGTAGATTAGGACAGCCTAGCACAGATACGCAGTATTTT.

The rearrangement joins TRBV19 to TRBJ1-5; perhaps TRBD1 as D (5 bases). The V end lost 4 bases, the J end lost 7 bases, and 14 bases lay between the germline ends. The CDR3 is 14 amino acids. Germline V lookup: CDR1 LNHDA, CDR2 SQIVND (reference sequence). The chain's CDR3 is CASSTWGTGQPQHF. CDR3 DNA sequence: TGTGCCAGTAGTACGTGGGGAACAGGACAGCCCCAGCATTTT.

The chain carries TRBV3-1 (or the pseudogene TRBV3-2) and TRBJ1-3; perhaps TRBD1 as D (5 bases). The CDR3 runs 14 residues. The germline V and J ends were trimmed by 4 bases and 4 bases, with 11 bases remaining between them. The germline CDR1 and CDR2 sequences are LGHDT and YNNKEL (reference sequence). The CDR3 here is CASSRGTEGNTIYF. The CDR3 DNA follows: TGTGCCAGCAGCCGCGGGACTGAAGGAAACACCATATATTTT.

The chain couples TRBV5-1 to TRBJ2-5; TRBD2 agrees at 13 bases. This CDR3 comprises 15 residues. Looked up from germline, CDR1 is SGHRS and CDR2 is YFSETQ. Germline trimming cut 3 bases from V and 2 bases from J; bases unmatched to any gene: 1. CDR3 coding DNA: TGCGCCAGCAGCTCGGGACTAGCGGGGCAAGAGACCCAGTACTTC. It encodes CASSSGLAGQETQYF.

CDR3 amino acids: CASSYAAGTYTYEQYF. CDR3 bases: TGTGCCAGCAGTTACGCGGCGGGCACCTACACCTACGAGCAGTACTTC. This rearrangement joins TRBV6-2 or TRBV6-3 to TRBJ2-7, with D maybe TRBD2 (5 bases). Germline V lookup: CDR1 MNHEY, CDR2 SVGEGT. The CDR3 length is 16 residues. The V end was cut by 2 bases, the J end by 2 bases, with 16 bases between.

The V gene is TRBV30, the J gene TRBJ2-1; TRBD2 matches at 10 bases. Germline trimming cut 2 bases from V and 6 bases from J; bases unmatched to any gene: 4. The germline CDR1 and CDR2 sequences are GTSNPN and SVGIG (reference sequence). The CDR3 has 14 residues. The CDR3 DNA is TGTGCCTGGAGTCGAGCGGGGGGGGTCAATGAGCAGTTCTTC. Translating gives CAWSRAGGVNEQFF. The complete variable domain, with remaining parts taken from reference TRBV30 and TRBJ2-1, reads SQTIHQWPATLVQPVGSPLSLECTVEGTSNPNLYWYRQAAGRGLQLLFYSVGIGQISSEVPQNLSASRPQDRQFILSSKKLLLSDSGFYLCAWSRAGGVNEQFFGPGTRLTVL.

The CDR3 reads CASSSFPGQGSTEAFF. DNA for the CDR3: TGTGCCAGCAGCTCCTTTCCGGGACAGGGGAGCACTGAAGCTTTCTTT. This chain connects TRBV5-5 to TRBJ1-1; 10 bases are a match to TRBD1. Germline-derived CDR1 and CDR2 are SGHKS and YYEKEE (reference sequence). The CDR3 runs to 16 residues. With 3 bases clipped from V and 4 bases from J, the junction kept 9 bases outside the gene matches. The full variable domain, completed using reference TRBV5-5 and TRBJ1-1, is DAGVTQSPTHLIKTRGQQVTLRCSPISGHKSVSWYQQVLGQGPQFIFQYYEKEERGRGNFPDRFSARQFPNYSSELNVNALLLGDSALYLCASSSFPGQGSTEAFFGQGTRLTVV.

The chain carries TRBV6-5 and TRBJ1-5; 8 bases align to TRBD1. The CDR3 length is 13 residues. From germline, CDR1 is MNHEY and CDR2 SVGAGI. V lost 6 bases and J lost 5; bases outside the gene matches: 3. The CDR3, as DNA: TGTGCCAGCAGCACGACAGGGGATCAGCCCCAGCATTTT. It specifies CASSTTGDQPQHF.

The chain has TRBV7-9 and TRBJ1-4; 7 nucleotides agree with TRBD1. Germline V gene lookup returns CDR1 SEHNR and CDR2 FQNEAQ (reference sequence). With 3 bases clipped from V and 4 bases from J, the junction kept 8 bases outside the gene matches. This CDR3 has 16 residues. The CDR3 sequence is CASSFPRQGVNEKLFF. The CDR3 nucleotides are TGTGCCAGCAGCTTCCCCCGACAGGGAGTTAATGAAAAACTGTTTTTT.

This sequence joins TRBV4-2 and TRBJ2-1; 8 bases align to TRBD2. From germline, CDR1 is LGHNA and CDR2 YNFKEQ. After removal of 4 bases from V and 0 bases from J, the junction contained 8 bases not matched to a gene. This CDR3 is built from 17 residues. The CDR3 bases are TGTGCCAGCAGCCCCAACGGGGGGGTGGGCTCCTACAATGAGCAGTTCTTC. This translates into CASSPNGGVGSYNEQFF.

CDR3 in amino acids: CASSPTGPSGNTIYF. Written as DNA, the CDR3 is TGTGCCAGTAGTCCTACAGGACCCTCTGGAAACACCATATATTTT. V gene TRBV19 combines with J gene TRBJ1-3; maybe TRBD1 (5 bases). The V end lost 5 bases, the J end lost 0 bases, and 11 bases lay between the germline ends. CDR3 size: 15 residues. Germline CDR1 is LNHDA and CDR2 is SQIVND (reference sequence). Variable domain in full (rest from reference TRBV19 and TRBJ1-3): DGGITQSPKYLFRKEGQNVTLSCEQNLNHDAMYWYRQDPGQGLRLIYYSQIVNDFQKGDIAEGYSVSREKKESFPLTVTSAQKNPTAFYLCASSPTGPSGNTIYFGEGSWLTVV.

The genes are TRBV25-1 and TRBJ1-1; the D gene is possibly TRBD1 (5 bases). This CDR3 has 17 amino acids. The V end was cut by 3 bases, the J end by 1 base, with 18 bases between. Looked up from germline, CDR1 is MGHDK and CDR2 is SYGVNS. The CDR3 spells CASSESTRGWGNTEAFF. CDR3 nucleotides: TGTGCCAGCAGTGAGTCAACGCGGGGGTGGGGGAACACTGAAGCTTTCTTT.

The chain recombines TRBV4-3 with TRBJ2-1, with D unclear. The germline V and J ends were trimmed by 2 bases and 5 bases, with 16 bases remaining between them. This CDR3 region has 16 residues. CDR1 and CDR2 (germline): LGHNA, YSLEER. The CDR3 DNA is TGCGCCAGCAGCCAAAGATTGCTGGCCCCCGACAATGAGCAGTTCTTC. This codes for CASSQRLLAPDNEQFF.

This chain links TRBV7-9 with TRBJ2-5; no clear D. The germline V and J ends were trimmed by 2 bases and 0 bases, with 7 bases remaining between them. Germline CDR1 SEHNR, CDR2 FQNEAQ (reference sequence). The CDR3 loop spans 14 amino acids. The CDR3 DNA sequence: TGTGCCAGCAGCTTAAATAACTACCAAGAGACCCAGTACTTC. Its protein is CASSLNNYQETQYF.

The chain is built from TRBV25-1 and TRBJ2-3; 9 bases agree with TRBD2. Germline CDR1 and CDR2: MGHDK and SYGVNS. V was clipped by 7 bases and J by 5 bases; unmatched bases: 16. The CDR3 is made up of 17 amino acids. The CDR3 sequence: CASTPFAGGRGEDTQYF. CDR3 nucleotide sequence: TGTGCCAGCACCCCCTTCGCGGGGGGGCGGGGTGAAGATACGCAGTATTTT.

This clone was seen a few times. CDR3 nucleotides: TGTGCCAGCAGCGCCGTGATACAGAACACCGGGGAGCTGTTTTTT. This gives the protein CASSAVIQNTGELFF. This chain connects TRBV9 to TRBJ2-2; D is unclear. Germline values: CDR1 SGDLS, CDR2 YYNGEE. The CDR3 totals 15 residues. Trimming took 3 bases from V and 1 from J, leaving 10 bases between them.

The chain recombines TRBV9 with TRBJ1-6, with 8 bases that match TRBD1. The CDR3 has 16 residues. Germline-derived CDR1 and CDR2 are SGDLS and YYNGEE. The V and J ends lost 0 bases and 8 bases, in that order; junction bases with no gene match: 7. In DNA, the CDR3 is TGTGCCAGCAGCGTAGACGGGGACAGGCGGTATTCACCCCTCCACTTT. It encodes CASSVDGDRRYSPLHF.

The V gene is TRBV29-1, the J gene TRBJ1-1; D remains ambiguous. This CDR3 is 13 amino acids long. V was shortened by 2 bases and J by 8 bases, with 15 bases between the two germline ends. CDR1 is SQVTM, CDR2 ANQGSEA, per germline. CDR3 DNA: TGCAGCGTTGAAAGATCCTCGGTTTCGGAAGCTTTCTTT. Protein: CSVERSSVSEAFF.

The chain joins TRBV6-5 to TRBJ2-1, with 7 nucleotides matching TRBD1. Germline lookup yields CDR1 MNHEY and CDR2 SVGAGI. After removal of 0 bases from V and 6 bases from J, the junction contained 8 bases not matched to a gene. The CDR3 runs 16 residues. In DNA form, the CDR3 reads TGTGCCAGCAGTTACTCGTCCCGACAGGGTGTCAATGAGCAGTTCTTC. Protein sequence: CASSYSSRQGVNEQFF.